The source of this T cell receptor beta chain is a study of shared clonotypes between healthy human individuals. Study information: Each donor's CD4 naive and CD4 memory cells filled three plates apiece, CD8 naive two, and CD8 memory one.

This clone was counted once. Its antigen remains unidentified. Study findings and constraints: Generation probability values for non-shared clonotypes were lower than those for clonotypes shared by all four donors.

Assay execution took place at the deep level. TCRdb's copy holds only in-frame clones and misses some; the assay was immunoSEQ multiplex PCR. The table includes fewer than 1.8 million clones, roughly 98.5% detected once. The V and J ends lost 1 base and 16 bases, in that order; junction bases with no gene match: 9. Germline loops: CDR1 SGHTS, CDR2 YDEGEE. This CDR3 is 14 amino acids long. Sample: naive CD4+ T cells sorted from blood. This sample's subset: CD45RA+ positively selected. This clonotype was sampled from a man in his thirties or forties in good health. The chain has TRBV5-8 and TRBJ2-1; TRBD2 agrees at 12 bases. CDR3 amino acids: CASSLPLRLAGVFF. The CDR3 DNA is TGTGCCAGCAGCTTGCCACTACGACTAGCGGGAGTATTCTTC.